Sequencing of this T cell receptor beta chain was carried out in a study of cytomegalovirus exposure and HLA in healthy donors. Overall study context: Earlier work reported roughly 120 million unique TCR beta sequences from approximately 180 million T cells. Regarding the study as a whole: It was in a later analysis that TCR association rates were seen to vary by HLA locus, highest for DRB1 and lowest for HLA-C.

The CDR3 extends over 15 amino acids. Germline V CDR1 and CDR2: SGHRS, YFSETQ. V dropped 4 bases and J dropped 4; count of bases not matched to a gene: 8. About this clone itself: Its antigen is not identified.

The PCR contained 60 Vbeta and 13 Jbeta primers. TCRdb's copy holds only in-frame clones and misses some; the assay was immunoSEQ multiplex PCR. The sample has fewer than 80,000 clones, 70% to 80% seen once; the top ten hold 2% to 3%. This chain connects TRBV5-1 to TRBJ2-3; 8 bases line up with TRBD1. This clonotype originated in a man aged 25-45 years in good health and CMV-seronegative. The sequencing input was PBMCs. CDR3 in amino acids: CASSGQGWGPDTQYF. DNA for the CDR3: TGCGCCAGCAGCGGACAGGGATGGGGCCCAGATACGCAGTATTTT.